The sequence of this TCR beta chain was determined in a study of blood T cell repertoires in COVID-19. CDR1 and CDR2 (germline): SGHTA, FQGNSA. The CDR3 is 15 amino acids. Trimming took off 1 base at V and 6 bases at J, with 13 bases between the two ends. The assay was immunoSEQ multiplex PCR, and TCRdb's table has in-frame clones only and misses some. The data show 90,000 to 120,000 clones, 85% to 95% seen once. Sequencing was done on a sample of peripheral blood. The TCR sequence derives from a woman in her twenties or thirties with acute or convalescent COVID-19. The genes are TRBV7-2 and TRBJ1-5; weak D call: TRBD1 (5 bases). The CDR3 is CASSLDQGLFQPQHF. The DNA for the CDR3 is TGTGCCAGCAGCTTAGACCAGGGACTTTTTCAGCCCCAGCATTTT.